This T cell receptor beta chain comes out of a study of shared clonotypes between healthy human individuals. The assay was immunoSEQ multiplex PCR, and TCRdb's table has in-frame clones only and misses some. This table has about 820,000 clones, 80% to 95% appearing once. The V gene's germline CDR1 is MDHEN and CDR2 SYDVKM. This CDR3 region has 15 residues. V lost 6 bases to trimming and J lost 0 bases; unmatched junction nucleotides: 8. Whole-study findings and limits: The four-donor shared clonotypes exceeded non-shared clonotypes in generation probability, with non-shared ones scoring lower. Relative to memory subsets, naive subsets generally showed larger estimated richness. The low donor count limited represented genetic and exposure-history diversity.

Turning to this clone: As yet, its antigen is unknown.

Terminally differentiated effector memory CD45RA+ cells were left out of the naive CD8 fraction, which was CD45RO-negative and positively selected for CCR7. The sequence derives from a young man in good health. Sequencing was done on a sample of naive CD8+ T cells sorted from blood. This chain uses TRBV28 with TRBJ2-7, with 7 nucleotides matching TRBD2. The CDR3 here is CASSASGDYSYEQYF. CDR3 sequence (DNA): TGTGCCAGCAGCGCCTCGGGGGACTACTCCTACGAGCAGTACTTC. Full variable domain (rest looked up from reference TRBV28 and TRBJ2-7): DVKVTQSSRYLVKRTGEKVFLECVQDMDHENMFWYRQDPGLGLRLIYFSYDVKMKEKGDIPEGYSVSREKKERFSLILESASTNQTSMYLCASSASGDYSYEQYFGPGTRLTVT.